The rows below give T cell receptor beta chains drawn from one sample of a study of T-cell memory formation after mild COVID-19. TCRdb re-called the 5' RACE reads through MiXCR, storing one row per CDR3 protein. The repertoire holds roughly 370,000 distinct CDR3 sequences, with 15% to 20% as singletons. Sequencing was carried out using PBMCs or a T cell subset sorted from them (not recorded which). The receptors stem from a man in his late teens or twenties who had mild COVID-19 (a few samples of this study predate the infection). Cell type and time point are not known. The CDR3 runs from the conserved cysteine through the conserved F or W. A D gene is named only where the DNA matches it firmly. Clone size, where shown, is once, few, many, or a class for clones that have expanded.

TGCAGTGCTACTGGACTACGGAATGAGCAGTTCTTC,CSATGLRNEQFF,TRBV20-1,TRBJ2-1,.,.
TGTGCCAGCAGCTCTTTCGGAGGACCGGTGGACACCATATATTTT,CASSSFGGPVDTIYF,TRBV7-2,TRBJ1-3,.,.
TGTGCCAGCATACCGGGACTAATGACCTACAATGAGCAGTTCTTC,CASIPGLMTYNEQFF,TRBV7-8,TRBJ2-1,TRBD2,.
TGTGCCACCAGCAGAGGAGGTGGCAATCAGCCCCAGCATTTT,CATSRGGGNQPQHF,TRBV15,TRBJ1-5,.,.
TGTGCCACCAGCCAGGGGTTTAGGGCAGATACGCAGTATTTT,CATSQGFRADTQYF,TRBV24-1,TRBJ2-3,.,few
TGCAGTGCTAGAGATGGGCAGGTCCCCTCCTACGAGCAGTACTTC,CSARDGQVPSYEQYF,TRBV20-1,TRBJ2-7,.,.
TGTGCCAGCAGGCCACAGGGGGCTCGCGGGGAGCTGTTTTTT,CASRPQGARGELFF,TRBV5-5,TRBJ2-2,TRBD1,.
TGCAGTGCTAGAGACCGACTAGCGGGGGGCCGGGAGCAGTTCTTC,CSARDRLAGGREQFF,TRBV20-1,TRBJ2-1,TRBD2,few
TGTGCCTGGAGTTTTAACAGGTTTGACGAGCAGTACTTC,CAWSFNRFDEQYF,TRBV30,TRBJ2-7,.,few
TGTGCCAGCAGCTTTGACAGACTCTCTGGAAACACCATATATTTT,CASSFDRLSGNTIYF,TRBV7-2,TRBJ1-3,.,.
TGCAGTGCTAGGCAGGGGGCGCGAACAGATACGCAGTATTTT,CSARQGARTDTQYF,TRBV20-1,TRBJ2-3,TRBD1,few
TGCGCCAGCAGCCAAGACAGGGGAAACTCCTACGAGCAGTACTTC,CASSQDRGNSYEQYF,TRBV4-3,TRBJ2-7,.,.
TGTGCCATCAGCCAGAAGACAGGAGGGGATGAAAAACTGTTTTTT,CAISQKTGGDEKLFF,TRBV10-3,TRBJ1-4,.,.
TGCAGTGCTAGAGACCTGGACGGTAATTCACCCCTCCACTTT,CSARDLDGNSPLHF,TRBV20-1,TRBJ1-6,.,.
TGTGCCAGCAGCCCCTTTATTGGGGAGGAGGCCACTGAAGCTTTCTTT,CASSPFIGEEATEAFF,TRBV3-1,TRBJ1-1,.,.
TGTGCCAGCAGCTTGGTAGATACGCAGTATTTT,CASSLVDTQYF,TRBV5-6,TRBJ2-3,.,many
TGTGCCAGCAGCTGGGGGAGTACAGATACGCAGTATTTT,CASSWGSTDTQYF,TRBV5-6,TRBJ2-3,.,.
TGTGCCGGCCGGGAGCGTCACGATCGAGTTGAAGCTTTCTTT,CAGRERHDRVEAFF,TRBV10-3,TRBJ1-1,.,many
TGCGCCAGCAGCCAAGAGCGGGGGACCCAGTACTTC,CASSQERGTQYF,TRBV4-3,TRBJ2-5,.,.
TGTGCCATCAGTGAGTCTGCGGGTTTAGCCAAAAACATTCAGTACTTC,CAISESAGLAKNIQYF,TRBV10-3,TRBJ2-4,.,.
TGTGCCAGCAGCACCACAAGTCTACAGCCCCAGCATTTT,CASSTTSLQPQHF,TRBV7-2,TRBJ1-5,.,few
TGTGCCAGCACCCCGGACACTCATCAGCCCCAGCATTTT,CASTPDTHQPQHF,TRBV2,TRBJ1-5,.,.
TGCAGTGCTGAAGCGGGGGCCTCAGATACGCAGTATTTT,CSAEAGASDTQYF,TRBV20-1,TRBJ2-3,TRBD2,many
TGTGCCAGCTCACCACCGGCAGGGGGCTATGGCTACACCTTC,CASSPPAGGYGYTF,TRBV18,TRBJ1-2,TRBD1,few
TGTGCCAGCAGCTCCCTGAGCGGGGGGGCCGCAGATACGCAGTATTTT,CASSSLSGGAADTQYF,TRBV7-6,TRBJ2-3,TRBD2,few
TGTGCCAGCAGCTTAGGACTAAGATGGGACAGGCCGGGAGAGCAGTACTTC,CASSLGLRWDRPGEQYF,TRBV7-9,TRBJ2-7,TRBD1,.